The clone carrying this T cell receptor beta chain was seen repeatedly, ten times or more. The antigen remains undetermined. As for time point: healthy volunteer bleed at 6 weeks. The starting material, unfractionated whole blood, was used for total RNA extraction. The V segment lost 5 bases and the J segment 5 bases; nucleotides outside the gene matches: 6. The CDR3 covers 14 residues. This sample was included in a study of human T cells and chemical hapten exposure. Study at large: The study traced per-sample TCR yield variation mainly to small differences in pooled library volumes.

Individual cDNA molecules received unique molecular identifiers in the library. In the original processing: TCR counts had a median of approximately 96,000 per sample and spanned about 23,224 to 690,600. MiXCR, run by TCRdb on the RACE reads, gives a single entry per CDR3 protein. Clone size and V and J calls follow TCRdb, not the original study. This table holds some 65,000 distinct CDR3 sequences, 6% to 7% found once. Overall study findings and caveats: Sensitization with DPC brought no change to TCRs above 1 in 1000 in frequency.

This clonotype originated in a female donor in good health. Some clones in this sample may be carry-over from other donors' samples. V and J are TRBV12-3 or TRBV12-4 and TRBJ2-7, with 10 nucleotides matching TRBD2. Material: whole blood. The CDR3 region is CASSALAGADEQYF. The CDR3 coding sequence is TGTGCCAGCAGTGCCCTAGCGGGAGCCGACGAGCAGTACTTC.